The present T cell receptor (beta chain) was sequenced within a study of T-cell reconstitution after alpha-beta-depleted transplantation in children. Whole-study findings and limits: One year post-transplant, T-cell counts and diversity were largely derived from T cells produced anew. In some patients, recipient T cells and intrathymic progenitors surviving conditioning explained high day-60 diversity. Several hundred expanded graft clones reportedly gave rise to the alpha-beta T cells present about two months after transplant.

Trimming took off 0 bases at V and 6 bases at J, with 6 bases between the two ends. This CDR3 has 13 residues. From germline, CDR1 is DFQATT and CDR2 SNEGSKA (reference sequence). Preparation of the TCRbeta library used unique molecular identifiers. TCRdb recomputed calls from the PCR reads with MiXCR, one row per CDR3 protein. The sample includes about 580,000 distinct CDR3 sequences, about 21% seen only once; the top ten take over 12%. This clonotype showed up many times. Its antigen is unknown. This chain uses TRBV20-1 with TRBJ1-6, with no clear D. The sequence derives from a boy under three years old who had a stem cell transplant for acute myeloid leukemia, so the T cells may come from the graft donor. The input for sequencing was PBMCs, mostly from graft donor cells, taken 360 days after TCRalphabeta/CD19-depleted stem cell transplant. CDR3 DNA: TGCAGTGCTAGAGACGCGGCTAATTCACCCCTCCACTTT. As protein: CSARDAANSPLHF.